The 13 T cell receptor beta chains in this list originate from one sample, sequenced in a study of shared clonotypes between healthy human individuals. Repertoires were generated with immunoSEQ multiplex PCR, while TCRdb's copy carries only in-frame clones and drops some. The sample comprises around 480,000 clones, about 79% of which are singletons, and around 13% rests with the top ten. The sample taken for sequencing was PBMCs. All receptors derive from a middle-aged woman in good health. Some clones in this sample may be carry-over from other donors' samples.

This clone has a handful of counts. This chain connects TRBV15 to TRBJ2-7; 10 bases are shared with TRBD1. With V trimmed by 4 bases and J by 5 bases, 5 bases remained unmatched. The CDR3 contains 14 residues. Germline assignment: CDR1 LNHNV and CDR2 YYDKDF (reference sequence). CDR3 DNA sequence: TGTGCCACCAGCAAGGGACAGGGGCTCGACGAGCAGTACTTC. Its protein product is CATSKGQGLDEQYF.

This chain connects TRBV27 to TRBJ2-1; possible D gene TRBD2, 5 bases. The ends were cut back, 0 bases at V and 8 bases at J, with 14 bases in the middle. The CDR3 is 15 amino acids. Germline V gene lookup returns CDR1 MNHEY and CDR2 SMNVEV (reference sequence). The CDR3 DNA reads TGTGCCAGCAGTTTATCGTCGGGATACTCCGATGAGCAGTTCTTC. Its protein is CASSLSSGYSDEQFF.

The chain employs TRBV18 and TRBJ2-1; possible D gene TRBD1, 6 bases. CDR1 and CDR2 from the germline V gene are KGHSH and LQKENI. The CDR3 is 14 amino acids. Trimming took 0 bases from V and 6 from J, leaving 9 bases between them. CDR3 loop: CASSPPTGSNEQFF. For the CDR3, the DNA is TGTGCCAGCTCACCACCTACAGGGAGCAATGAGCAGTTCTTC.

The chain carries TRBV28 and TRBJ1-6; D is unresolved. This CDR3 spans 14 amino acids. Trimming removed 8 bases from V and 9 bases from J, with 17 bases in between. The germline V gene has CDR1 MDHEN and CDR2 SYDVKM. CDR3 coding DNA: TGTGCCAGCGAGGATGGCAGGTCTTCTTCACCCCTCCACTTT. Its translation is CASEDGRSSSPLHF. The full variable domain, with the rest looked up from reference TRBV28 and TRBJ1-6, is DVKVTQSSRYLVKRTGEKVFLECVQDMDHENMFWYRQDPGLGLRLIYFSYDVKMKEKGDIPEGYSVSREKKERFSLILESASTNQTSMYLCASEDGRSSSPLHFGNGTRLTVT.

The chain couples TRBV10-3 to TRBJ2-7; D might be TRBD1 (5 bases). The CDR3 loop spans 15 amino acids. Trimming cost V 6 bases and J 4 bases, with 19 bases left between them. CDR1 is ENHRY and CDR2 is SYGVKD in the germline V gene. The CDR3 sequence is CAISGPQSTGYEQYF. The CDR3 DNA reads TGTGCCATCAGCGGCCCCCAGAGCACAGGTTACGAGCAGTACTTC.

The chain has TRBV27 and TRBJ1-6; no clear D gene. Germline CDR1 is MNHEY and CDR2 is SMNVEV (reference sequence). This CDR3 is 15 amino acids long. V lost 2 bases, J lost 3 bases, and 8 bases lay in between. The DNA of the CDR3 is TGTGCCAGCAGTTTAAGGTCGAACTATAATTCACCCCTCCACTTT. Translating gives CASSLRSNYNSPLHF.

CDR3 loop: CASSEQEEGYEQYF. The CDR3 DNA follows: TGTGCCAGCAGTGAACAAGAGGAGGGCTACGAGCAGTACTTC. The gene calls are TRBV6-5 and TRBJ2-7; D possibly corresponds to TRBD2 (6 bases). CDR1 is MNHEY and CDR2 is SVGAGI in the germline V gene. This CDR3 region has 14 residues. V was trimmed by 5 bases and J by 3 bases, leaving 14 bases between them.

The chain combines TRBV11-3 with TRBJ2-5; maybe TRBD1 (5 bases). The CDR3 has 14 amino acids. Trimming took 1 base from V and 1 from J, leaving 7 bases between them. The germline V gene has CDR1 SGHNT and CDR2 YENEEA. CDR3 bases: TGTGCCAGCAGCTTAGGGGGCGGCCAAGAGACCCAGTACTTC. Translated: CASSLGGGQETQYF.

This clone was picked up a small number of times. The rearrangement links TRBV30 to TRBJ1-1, with 7 bases identical to TRBD1. There are 13 residues in the CDR3. With 6 bases clipped from V and 4 bases from J, the junction kept 8 bases outside the gene matches. The germline V gene encodes CDR1 GTSNPN and CDR2 SVGIG (reference sequence). This CDR3 is CACSQGWGTEAFF. The DNA for the CDR3 is TGTGCCTGCTCACAGGGGTGGGGCACTGAAGCTTTCTTT.

This chain uses TRBV18 with TRBJ1-5; a weak D match, TRBD1 (5 bases). The length of the CDR3 is 14 residues. Germline-derived CDR1 and CDR2 are KGHSH and LQKENI. Trimming left V 3 bases short and J 4 bases short, with 10 bases between. The CDR3: CASSPDGGNQPQHF. CDR3 nucleotides: TGTGCCAGCTCACCTGACGGGGGGAATCAGCCCCAGCATTTT.

The V call is TRBV6-5, the J call TRBJ1-3, with 8 nucleotides matching TRBD1. This CDR3 spans 15 amino acids. Unmatched junction bases numbered 8, after V lost 6 bases and J lost 4 bases. Germline assignment: CDR1 MNHEY and CDR2 SVGAGI. The CDR3 DNA reads as TGTGCCAGCAGCTACGGGACAGGCCCAGGAAACACCATATATTTT. Its translation: CASSYGTGPGNTIYF.

The gene calls are TRBV28 and TRBJ1-1; no firm D call. The CDR3 is 9 residues long. Trimming removed 11 bases from V and 1 base from J, with 2 bases in between. The V gene's germline CDR1 is MDHEN and CDR2 SYDVKM. The CDR3 loop is CAGNTEAFF. The CDR3 DNA follows: TGTGCCGGGAACACTGAAGCTTTCTTT.

Concerning this clone itself: The same CDR3 also results from other DNA sequences found in this sample. This chain joins TRBV15 and TRBJ1-4; D gene uncertain. This CDR3 contains 14 residues. Germline lookup yields CDR1 LNHNV and CDR2 YYDKDF (reference sequence). V lost 0 bases, J lost 1 base, and 3 bases lay in between. The CDR3 is CATSRDRTNEKLFF. The DNA for the CDR3 is TGTGCCACCAGCAGAGATAGAACTAATGAAAAACTGTTTTTT.